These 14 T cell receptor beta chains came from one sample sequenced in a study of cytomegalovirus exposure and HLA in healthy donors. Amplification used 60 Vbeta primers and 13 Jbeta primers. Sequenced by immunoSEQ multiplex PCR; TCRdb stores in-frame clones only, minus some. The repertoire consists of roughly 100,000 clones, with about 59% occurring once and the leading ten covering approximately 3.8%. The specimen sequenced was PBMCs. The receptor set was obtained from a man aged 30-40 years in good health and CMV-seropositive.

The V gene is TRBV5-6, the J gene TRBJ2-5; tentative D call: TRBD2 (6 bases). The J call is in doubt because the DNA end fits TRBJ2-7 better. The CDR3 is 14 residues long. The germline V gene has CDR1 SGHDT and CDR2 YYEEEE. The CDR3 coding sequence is TGTGCCAGGGTACTGAGCGGGCAGGCCTACGAGCAGTACTTC. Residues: CARVLSGQAYEQYF.

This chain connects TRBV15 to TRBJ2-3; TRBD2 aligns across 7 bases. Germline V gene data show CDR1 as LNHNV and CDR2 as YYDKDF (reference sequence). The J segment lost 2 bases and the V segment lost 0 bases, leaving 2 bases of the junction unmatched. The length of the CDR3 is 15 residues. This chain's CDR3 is CATSRDGLDTDTQYF. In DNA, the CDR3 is TGTGCCACCAGCAGAGATGGACTAGACACAGATACGCAGTATTTT.

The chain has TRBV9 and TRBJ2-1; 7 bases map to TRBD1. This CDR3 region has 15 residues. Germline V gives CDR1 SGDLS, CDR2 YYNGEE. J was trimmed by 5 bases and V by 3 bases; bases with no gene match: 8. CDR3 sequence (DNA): TGTGCCAGCAGCGCCGACGGACAGGTGAACAATGAGCAGTTCTTC. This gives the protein CASSADGQVNNEQFF. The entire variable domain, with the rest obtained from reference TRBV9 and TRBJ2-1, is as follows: DSGVTQTPKHLITATGQRVTLRCSPRSGDLSVYWYQQSLDQGLQFLIQYYNGEERAKGNILERFSAQQFPDLHSELNLSSLELGDSALYFCASSADGQVNNEQFFGPGTRLTVL.

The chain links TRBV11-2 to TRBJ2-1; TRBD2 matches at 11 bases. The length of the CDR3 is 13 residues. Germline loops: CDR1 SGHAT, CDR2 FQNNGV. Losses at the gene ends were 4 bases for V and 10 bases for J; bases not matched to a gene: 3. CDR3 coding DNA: TGTGCCAGCAGCTCGGGACTAGCGGAGGAGCAGTTCTTC. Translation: CASSSGLAEEQFF.

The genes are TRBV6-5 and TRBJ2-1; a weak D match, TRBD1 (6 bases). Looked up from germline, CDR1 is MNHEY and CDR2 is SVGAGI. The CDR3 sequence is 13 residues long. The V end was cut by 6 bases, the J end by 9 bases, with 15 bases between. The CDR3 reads CASRTDSLSEQFF. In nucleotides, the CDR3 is TGTGCCAGCAGAACGGACAGCCTAAGTGAGCAGTTCTTC.

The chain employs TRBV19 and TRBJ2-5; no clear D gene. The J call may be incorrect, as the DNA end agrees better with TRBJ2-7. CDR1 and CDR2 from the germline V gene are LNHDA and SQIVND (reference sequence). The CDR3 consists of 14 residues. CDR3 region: CASTETGSSYEQYF. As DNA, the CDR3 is TGTGCCAGTACCGAGACGGGTAGCTCCTACGAGCAGTACTTC.

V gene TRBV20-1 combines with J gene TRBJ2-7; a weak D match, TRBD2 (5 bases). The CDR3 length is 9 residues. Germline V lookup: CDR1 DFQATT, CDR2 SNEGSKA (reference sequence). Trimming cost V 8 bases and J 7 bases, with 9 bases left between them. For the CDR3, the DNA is TGCAGTACACCGGGGGAGCAGTACTTC. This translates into CSTPGEQYF.

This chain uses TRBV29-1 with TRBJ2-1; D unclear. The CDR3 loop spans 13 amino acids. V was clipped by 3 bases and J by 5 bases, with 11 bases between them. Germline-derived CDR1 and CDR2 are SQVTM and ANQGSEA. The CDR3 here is CSVEAYQDNEQFF. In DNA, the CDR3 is TGCAGCGTTGAGGCGTATCAGGACAATGAGCAGTTCTTC.

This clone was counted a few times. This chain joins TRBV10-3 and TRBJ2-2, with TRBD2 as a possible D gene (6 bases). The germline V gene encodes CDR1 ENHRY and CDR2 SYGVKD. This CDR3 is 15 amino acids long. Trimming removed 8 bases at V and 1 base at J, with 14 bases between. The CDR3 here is CAIAASAGNTGELFF. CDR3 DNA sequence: TGTGCCATCGCCGCTAGCGCGGGGAACACCGGGGAGCTGTTTTTT.

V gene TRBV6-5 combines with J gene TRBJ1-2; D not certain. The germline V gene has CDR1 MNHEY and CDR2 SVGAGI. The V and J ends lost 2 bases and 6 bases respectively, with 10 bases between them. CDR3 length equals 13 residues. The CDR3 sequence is CASSYRWRDGYTF. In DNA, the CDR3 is TGTGCCAGCAGTTACCGTTGGAGAGATGGCTACACCTTC.

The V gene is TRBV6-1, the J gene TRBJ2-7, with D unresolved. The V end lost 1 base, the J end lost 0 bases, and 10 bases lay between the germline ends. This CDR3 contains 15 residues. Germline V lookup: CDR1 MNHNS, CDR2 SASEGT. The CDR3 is CASSEGPLSSYEQYF. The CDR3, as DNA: TGTGCCAGCAGTGAAGGCCCGTTGAGCTCCTACGAGCAGTACTTC.

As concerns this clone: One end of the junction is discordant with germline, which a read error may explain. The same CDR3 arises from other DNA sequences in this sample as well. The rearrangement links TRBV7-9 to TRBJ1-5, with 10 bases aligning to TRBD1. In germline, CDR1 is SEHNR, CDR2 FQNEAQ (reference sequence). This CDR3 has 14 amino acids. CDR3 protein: CASSLGQGEQPQHF. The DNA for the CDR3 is TGCGCCAGCAGCTTAGGACAGGGGGAGCAGCCCCAGCATTTT.

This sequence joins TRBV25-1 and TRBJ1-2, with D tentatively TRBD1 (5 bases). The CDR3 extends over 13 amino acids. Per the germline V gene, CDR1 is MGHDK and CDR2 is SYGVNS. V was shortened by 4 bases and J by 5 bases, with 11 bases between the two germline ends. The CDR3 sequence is CASSAGRGYGYTF. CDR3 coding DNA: TGTGCCAGCAGTGCCGGAAGGGGATATGGCTACACCTTC.

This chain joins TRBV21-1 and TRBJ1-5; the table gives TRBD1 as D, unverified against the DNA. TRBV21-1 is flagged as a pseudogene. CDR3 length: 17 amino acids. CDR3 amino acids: CASSFPATRIQGQPQHF. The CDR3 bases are TGTGCCAGCAGTTTCCCTGCCACTCGTATACAGGGTCAGCCCCAGCATTTT.